The 16 T cell receptor beta chains given below trace back to one sample, sequenced in a study of post-analysis software for immune sequencing data. Findings and limits, study-wide: Roughly five TRBV segments were more frequent in patients than controls; TRBV5-6, TRBV5-1 and TRBV20-1 belonged to this group.

Their cognate antigens are unknown. Unique molecular identifiers tagged the TCR beta cDNA libraries. TCRdb re-called the PCR reads with MiXCR, one entry per CDR3 protein. The sample lists approximately 630,000 distinct CDR3 sequences; approximately 60% were seen once. The sample consisted of blood. These TCRs come from a girl aged 2 to 10 with multiple sclerosis.

This clonotype was seen more than once but under ten times. The rearrangement links TRBV29-1 to TRBJ1-2, with 7 bases fitting TRBD1. Germline loops: CDR1 SQVTM, CDR2 ANQGSEA. The CDR3 runs to 14 residues. Trimming took 2 bases from V and 3 from J; bases not matched to a gene: 6. CDR3 loop: CSVEPGQSHYGYTF. The CDR3 DNA sequence: TGCAGCGTTGAACCGGGACAGTCGCACTATGGCTACACCTTC.

J is TRBJ2-3 and V is TRBV5-5; D tentatively fits TRBD1 or TRBD2 (5 bases each). CDR1 and CDR2 from the germline V gene are SGHKS and YYEKEE (reference sequence). The CDR3 contains 16 residues. V lost 0 bases and J 2 bases, leaving 13 bases between the germline ends. The CDR3 sequence: CASSLVGTPYTDTQYF. As DNA, the CDR3 is TGTGCCAGCAGCTTGGTAGGGACCCCGTACACAGATACGCAGTATTTT.

This clonotype was seen once. The rearrangement uses TRBV29-1 and TRBJ2-5; 10 nucleotides agree with TRBD2. The length of the CDR3 is 14 residues. Germline V CDR1 and CDR2: SQVTM, ANQGSEA. J lost 3 bases, V lost 5 bases, and 6 bases had no gene match. The CDR3 protein is CSVSFLAGEETQYF. As DNA, the CDR3 is TGCAGCGTTTCATTTCTAGCGGGAGAAGAGACCCAGTACTTC. Complete variable domain (other parts from reference TRBV29-1 and TRBJ2-5): SAVISQKPSRDICQRGTSLTIQCQVDSQVTMMFWYRQQPGQSLTLIATANQGSEATYESGFVIDKFPISRPNLTFSTLTVSNMSPEDSSIYLCSVSFLAGEETQYFGPGTRLLVL.

The chain couples TRBV6-5 to TRBJ2-7; tentative D call: TRBD2 (6 bases). V dropped 2 bases and J dropped 2 bases, with 7 bases sitting between them. The CDR3 has 13 amino acids. Germline V CDR1 and CDR2: MNHEY, SVGAGI. CDR3 sequence (DNA): TGTGCCAGCAGTTACACGGGGGCCTACGAGCAGTACTTC. The encoded protein is CASSYTGAYEQYF.

This clonotype was observed a handful of times. This rearrangement joins TRBV20-1 to TRBJ2-5; 10 bases line up with TRBD2. The CDR3 covers 15 residues. Germline CDR1 DFQATT, CDR2 SNEGSKA (reference sequence). Unmatched junction bases numbered 4, after V lost 3 bases and J lost 0 bases. The CDR3 is CSASSGGIHQETQYF. The CDR3 DNA reads as TGCAGTGCTAGTAGCGGGGGGATACACCAAGAGACCCAGTACTTC.

V gene TRBV14 combines with J gene TRBJ2-7; 11 positions match TRBD2. The V and J ends lost 6 bases and 11 bases, in that order; junction bases with no gene match: 15. CDR1 is SGHDN, CDR2 FVKESK, per germline. CDR3 length: 15 residues. The CDR3 sequence: CASSPLRLAGGGEYF. The CDR3 DNA reads TGTGCCAGCAGTCCCTTGAGGCTAGCGGGAGGAGGAGAGTACTTC.

The rearrangement links TRBV6-4 to TRBJ2-1, with D hard to call. The CDR3 spans 13 residues. Germline V CDR1 and CDR2: MRHNA, SNTAGT. V lost 0 bases and J lost 5, with 5 bases in between. The CDR3 here is CASSDSGNNEQFF. The CDR3 DNA follows: TGTGCCAGCAGTGACTCGGGAAACAATGAGCAGTTCTTC.

This clonotype was counted a single time. The chain joins TRBV20-1 to TRBJ2-1, with 11 nucleotides matching TRBD1. J lost 4 bases, V lost 8 bases, and 13 bases had no gene match. The CDR3 is 16 amino acids. Germline assignment: CDR1 DFQATT and CDR2 SNEGSKA (reference sequence). CDR3 region: CSTQAPGQGGYNEQFF. The CDR3 bases are TGCAGTACACAGGCTCCGGGACAGGGGGGATACAATGAGCAGTTCTTC.

The chain links TRBV7-2 to TRBJ2-7, with D unresolved. Germline V gene data show CDR1 as SGHTA and CDR2 as FQGNSA. The V gene lost 1 base and the J gene lost 7 bases, with 17 bases spanning the gap. The CDR3 has 15 residues. The CDR3 here is CASSLEVFRVGEQYF. DNA of the CDR3: TGTGCCAGCAGCTTAGAGGTTTTCCGGGTCGGGGAGCAGTACTTC.

The chain has TRBV7-2 and TRBJ2-6, with D hard to call. With 0 bases removed from V and 0 bases from J, the gap between germline ends came to 6 bases. The CDR3 runs to 16 residues. Per the germline V gene, CDR1 is SGHTA and CDR2 is FQGNSA. The CDR3 DNA follows: TGTGCCAGCAGCTTAGCCCCTGCCTCTGGGGCCAACGTCCTGACTTTC. Translated, it gives CASSLAPASGANVLTF. The full variable domain, rest sourced from reference TRBV7-2 and TRBJ2-6, is GAGVSQSPSNKVTEKGKDVELRCDPISGHTALYWYRQSLGQGLEFLIYFQGNSAPDKSGLPSDRFSAERTGGSVSTLTIQRTQQEDSAVYLCASSLAPASGANVLTFGAGSRLTVL.

The chain is built from TRBV20-1 and TRBJ2-5, with D perhaps TRBD1 (5 bases). Matching the DNA end better, TRBJ2-7 makes the J call doubtful. Per germline, CDR1 DFQATT and CDR2 SNEGSKA (reference sequence). CDR3 length: 14 amino acids. The CDR3, as DNA: TGCAGTCACCAGGGCCCTCATAACTCCTACGAGCAGTACTTC. This translates into CSHQGPHNSYEQYF.

The CDR3 loop reads CASSESMTYNEQFF. The CDR3 DNA sequence: TGTGCCAGCAGTGAATCCATGACTTACAATGAGCAGTTCTTC. The chain links TRBV25-1 to TRBJ2-1; D call uncertain. Germline loops: CDR1 MGHDK, CDR2 SYGVNS. V was pared by 1 base and J by 4 bases, with 8 bases between. The length of the CDR3 is 14 residues. The variable domain in full, with the rest retrieved from reference TRBV25-1 and TRBJ2-1, is EADIYQTPRYLVIGTGKKITLECSQTMGHDKMYWYQQDPGMELHLIHYSYGVNSTEKGDLSSESTVSRIRTEHFPLTLESARPSHTSQYLCASSESMTYNEQFFGPGTRLTVL.

The chain has TRBV12-3 or TRBV12-4 and TRBJ2-1; D is possibly TRBD2 (6 bases). Trimming cost V 5 bases and J 1 base, with 15 bases left between them. The CDR3 length is 16 residues. The CDR3 sequence: CASSHRGRSSYNEQFF. CDR3 nucleotide sequence: TGTGCCAGCAGTCACAGAGGGAGGTCGTCCTACAATGAGCAGTTCTTC.

This rearrangement joins TRBV7-2 to TRBJ2-3; 11 nucleotides line up with TRBD2. J gave up 6 bases and V 0 bases, and 8 bases lay outside the gene matches. Germline values: CDR1 SGHTA, CDR2 FQGNSA. The CDR3 has 17 residues. This CDR3 reads CASSLAGTSGGRDTQYF. CDR3 in DNA: TGTGCCAGCAGCTTAGCCGGAACTAGCGGGGGCCGGGATACGCAGTATTTT.

V gene TRBV5-1 combines with J gene TRBJ1-4; D is uncertain. The CDR3 contains 15 residues. Trimming shortened V by 0 bases and J by 0 bases, and 6 bases separated the two germline ends. Germline V gene sequence: CDR1 SGHRS, CDR2 YFSETQ. CDR3 residues: CASSLDAATNEKLFF. In nucleotides, the CDR3 is TGCGCCAGCAGCTTGGATGCAGCAACTAATGAAAAACTGTTTTTT.

This clonotype has only a few counts. This sequence joins TRBV6-5 and TRBJ2-3; 7 bases match TRBD1. The CDR3 spans 15 residues. The junction had 7 bases not matched to a gene; V was cut back by 3 bases and J by 4 bases. Germline V lookup: CDR1 MNHEY, CDR2 SVGAGI. This chain's CDR3 is CASSYTGAKADTQYF. The CDR3 nucleotides are TGTGCCAGCAGTTATACAGGGGCGAAGGCAGATACGCAGTATTTT.